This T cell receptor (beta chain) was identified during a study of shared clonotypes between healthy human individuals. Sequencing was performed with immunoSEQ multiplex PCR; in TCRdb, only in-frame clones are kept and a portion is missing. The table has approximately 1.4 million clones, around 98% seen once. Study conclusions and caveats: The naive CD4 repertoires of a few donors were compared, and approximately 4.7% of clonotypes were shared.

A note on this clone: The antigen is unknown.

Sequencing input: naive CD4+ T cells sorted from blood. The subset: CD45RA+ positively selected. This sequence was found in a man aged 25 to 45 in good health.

This CDR3 is CASSLVTGSPEAFF. The CDR3, as DNA: TGTGCCAGCAGCTTGGTTACAGGGTCACCTGAAGCTTTCTTT. The chain has TRBV5-4 and TRBJ1-1; D may be TRBD1 (6 bases). This CDR3 spans 14 amino acids. Germline V CDR1 and CDR2: SGHNT, YYREEE (reference sequence). Trimming shortened V by 0 bases and J by 6 bases, and 12 bases separated the two germline ends.